This TCR beta chain was profiled in a study of beta chain features in type 1 diabetes. Remarks on this clone: Its antigen is unidentified.

Study-level points and caveats: People with Type 1 diabetes carried modestly yet significantly shorter TCRB CDR3s in all four CD4+ subsets.

Germline V CDR1 and CDR2: SQVTM, ANQGSEA. Trimming took 7 bases from V and 2 from J, leaving 17 bases between them. The CDR3 totals 14 residues. Reverse transcription of all isolated RNA meant that expressed TCRB transcripts were sequenced. Method: immunoSEQ multiplex PCR; TCRdb's copy keeps in-frame clones and lacks some. The sample shows about 150,000 clones, roughly 10% of them seen only once. CD4+ naive, central memory, regulatory and stem cell-like memory subsets were isolated by sorting on CD45RO/CCR7/CD25/CD127/CD95/CD27. Each of the sorted populations had a purity greater than 95%. The V call is TRBV29-1, the J call TRBJ2-5; D might be TRBD1 or TRBD2, each matching 5 bases. The sample comprised central memory CD4+ T cells from blood. The TCR comes from a man between 18 and 35 years old in good health. CDR3 amino acids: CSALLGPSQETQYF. CDR3 coding DNA: TGCAGCGCTCTATTGGGACCGTCACAAGAGACCCAGTACTTC.